This TCR beta chain was profiled in a study of shared clonotypes between healthy human individuals (TCRdb year 2020). As for the study more broadly: The cohort included three men and two women between 18 and 49 years of age. To estimate repertoire size and how much clonotypes are shared between individuals, the study performed deep sequencing of blood TCR repertoires from a handful of healthy adults. Each donor's leukapheresis produced roughly between roughly 0.94 and 9.5 billion PBMCs. To increase sequencing depth and limit assay-specific biases, TCR repertoire library preparation and sequencing were carried out by different laboratories using diverse techniques.

Notes on this clone: Its antigen remains undetermined. No base quality values were provided; no much bigger clone lies one nucleotide off.

Overall results and qualifications from the work: Because the study included a small number of donors, the genetic and exposure-history diversity represented was limited. Sampling was limited to blood, and TCR repertoires in tissue likely differ from TCR repertoires in blood. Pairwise subsampling led to the expectation that sequencing depth would affect the degree of clonotype sharing among donors.

The donors were healthy, HIV-negative adults with no recently reported acute infections or vaccinations. Every donor was a Caucasian adult living in Nashville, Tennessee, USA. For unsorted samples, tens of millions of PBMCs were counted, and genomic DNA was extracted using the QIAamp DNA Blood Mini kit. After blood collection by leukapheresis, PBMCs were isolated using Ficoll-Histopaque density gradient centrifugation and then cryopreserved in the vapor phase of liquid nitrogen. V ends up 8 bases short and J 6 bases short, with an unmatched junction base count of 8. From the germline V gene (reference sequence), CDR1 is SEHNR and CDR2 is FQNEAQ. Taken from cysteine to phenylalanine, the CDR3 has 14 residues. Kept here is only the CDR3 DNA, which spans 42 bases and is read in frame from base 1. Using the deep immunoSEQ assay, TCR CDR3 regions were amplified from genomic DNA by multiplex PCR. For each cell subset, the extracted genomic DNA was distributed evenly across all wells of several immunoSEQ 96-well plates, and each plate served as one replicate. Each replicate PCR for unsorted PBMC received around 330 ng genomic DNA, equal to approximately 30,000 T cell genomes. Unsorted PBMC genomic DNA was sequenced across ten immunoSEQ deep assay plates. Purified libraries were measured with a Qubit 3.0 fluorometer, size-checked on a Bioanalyzer 2100, and measured again with the KAPA Library Quantification kit. A separate single-read 150-cycle Illumina NextSeq 550 flow cell was used to sequence each immunoSEQ 96-well plate. The study's own analysis went as follows. Because the immunoSEQ output held only junctional sequences and lacked quality scores, the filtering could not match the filtering applied to full-length reads. Sequences were annotated with PyIR, a Python wrapper for IgBLAST v1.9, using IMGT germline references to assign V/J genes and CDR3. Reads were removed for weak V/J assignments (E-value above 1e-6), missing CDR3, stop codons, out-of-frame junctions, or ambiguous translated residues. A V3J clonotype was defined by an identical inferred V gene, J gene, and CDR3 amino acid sequence. The percentage overlap between two repertoires was calculated by dividing the number of shared unique clonotypes by the size of the smaller repertoire. Repertoire richness was assessed with RTK rarefaction, the Chao1 estimator, and Recon v2.1 estimates of unobserved clonotypes. The clones in this table, taken by TCRdb from immuneACCESS, are in-frame only. Not every clone is retained; where verified, under half of the shortfall comes from an unresolved V gene, and the cause of the rest is unknown. The V and J calls and clone size were taken over from that table, and D and trimming were inferred from the DNA. The sample yields around 95,000 clones; over 40% were counted once. The top ten constitute about 15% of the sample.

Input material: PBMCs. The rearrangement combines TRBV7-9 with TRBJ1-4; 8 of the junction bases match TRBD1. This TCR came from a woman in her thirties or forties in good health. Some clones in this sample may be carry-over from other donors' samples. This receptor has the CDR3 CASGQDREDEKLFF. Here is the DNA: TGTGCCAGCGGCCAGGACAGGGAGGATGAAAAACTGTTTTTT.